This T cell receptor beta chain was captured by sequencing in a study of control samples from healthy donors and cancer patients. The assay was immunoSEQ multiplex PCR, and TCRdb's table has in-frame clones only and misses some. This table has approximately 150,000 clones, 91% appearing once. Sequenced: blood. The sequence was collected from a man aged 25 to 40 in good health.

CDR3 region: CASTLYGGFPEAFF. Here the CDR3 DNA reads TGTGCCAGCACATTATACGGGGGATTTCCTGAAGCTTTCTTT. The chain is built from TRBV6-5 and TRBJ1-1, with D possibly matching TRBD1 (5 bases). Per the germline V gene, CDR1 is MNHEY and CDR2 is SVGAGI. CDR3 length: 14 amino acids. Trimming left V 7 bases short and J 6 bases short, with 18 bases between.